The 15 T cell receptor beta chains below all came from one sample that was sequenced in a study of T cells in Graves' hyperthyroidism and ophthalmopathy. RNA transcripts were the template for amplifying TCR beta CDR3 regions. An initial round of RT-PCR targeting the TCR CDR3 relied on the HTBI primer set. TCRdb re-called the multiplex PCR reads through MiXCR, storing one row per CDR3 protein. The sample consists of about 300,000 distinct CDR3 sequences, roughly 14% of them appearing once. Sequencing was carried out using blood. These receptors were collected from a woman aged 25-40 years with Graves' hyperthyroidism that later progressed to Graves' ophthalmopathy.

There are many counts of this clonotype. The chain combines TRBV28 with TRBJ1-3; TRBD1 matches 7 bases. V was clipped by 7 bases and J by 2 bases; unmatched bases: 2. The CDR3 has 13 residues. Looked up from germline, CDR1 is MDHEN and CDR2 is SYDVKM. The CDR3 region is CASNTGAGNTIYF. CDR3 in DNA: TGTGCCAGCAACACAGGGGCTGGAAACACCATATATTTT.

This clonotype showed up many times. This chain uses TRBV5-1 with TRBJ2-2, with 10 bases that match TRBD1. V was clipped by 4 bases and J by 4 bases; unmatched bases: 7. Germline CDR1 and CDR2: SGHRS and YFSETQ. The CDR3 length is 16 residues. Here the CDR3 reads CASSQPGQGSTGELFF. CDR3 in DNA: TGCGCCAGCAGCCAACCGGGACAGGGGAGCACCGGGGAGCTGTTTTTT.

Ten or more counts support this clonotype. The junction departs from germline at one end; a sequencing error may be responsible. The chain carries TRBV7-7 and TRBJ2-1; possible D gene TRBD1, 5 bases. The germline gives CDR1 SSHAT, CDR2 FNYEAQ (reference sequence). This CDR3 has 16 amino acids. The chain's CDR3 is CASSPSTEWSYNEQFF. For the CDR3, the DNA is TGTGCTAGCAGCCCATCGACAGAGTGGAGCTACAATGAGCAGTTCTTC.

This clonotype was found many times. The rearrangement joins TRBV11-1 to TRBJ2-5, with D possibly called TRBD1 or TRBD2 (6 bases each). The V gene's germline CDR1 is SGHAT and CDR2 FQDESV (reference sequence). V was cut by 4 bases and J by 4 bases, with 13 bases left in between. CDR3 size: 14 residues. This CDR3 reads CASSSLGGRETQYF. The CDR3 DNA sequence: TGTGCCAGCAGCTCACTGGGGGGCCGAGAGACCCAGTACTTC.

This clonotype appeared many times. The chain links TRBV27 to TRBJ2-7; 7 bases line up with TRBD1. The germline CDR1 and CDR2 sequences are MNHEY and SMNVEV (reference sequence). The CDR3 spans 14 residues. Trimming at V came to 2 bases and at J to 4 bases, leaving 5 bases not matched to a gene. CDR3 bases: TGTGCCAGCAGTTTAACCGAACAGGGGTACGAGCAGTACTTC. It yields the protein CASSLTEQGYEQYF.

The CDR3 region is CASSDGTGADTQYF. For the CDR3, the DNA is TGTGCCAGCAGTGATGGGACAGGCGCAGATACGCAGTATTTT. V and J are TRBV2 and TRBJ2-3; 8 nucleotides align to TRBD1. Trimming cost V 3 bases and J 4 bases; bases outside gene matches: 3. CDR3 length: 14 amino acids. The germline CDR1 and CDR2 sequences are SNHLY and FYNNEI.

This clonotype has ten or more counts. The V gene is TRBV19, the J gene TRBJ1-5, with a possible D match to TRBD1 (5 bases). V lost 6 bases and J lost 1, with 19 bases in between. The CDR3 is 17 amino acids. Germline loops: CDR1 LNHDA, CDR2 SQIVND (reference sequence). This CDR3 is CASRPRGRGGSNQPQHF. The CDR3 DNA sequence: TGTGCCAGTAGGCCCCGAGGAAGGGGCGGAAGCAATCAGCCCCAGCATTTT.

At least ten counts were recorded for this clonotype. CDR3 coding DNA: TGTGCCAGCAGCGAGACAGTTAATGAAAAACTGTTTTTT. Its translation: CASSETVNEKLFF. The V and J genes are TRBV9 and TRBJ1-4, with D perhaps TRBD1 (5 bases). Trimming removed 3 bases from V and 4 bases from J, with 7 bases in between. This CDR3 has 13 amino acids. Germline CDR1 reads SGDLS; CDR2 reads YYNGEE.

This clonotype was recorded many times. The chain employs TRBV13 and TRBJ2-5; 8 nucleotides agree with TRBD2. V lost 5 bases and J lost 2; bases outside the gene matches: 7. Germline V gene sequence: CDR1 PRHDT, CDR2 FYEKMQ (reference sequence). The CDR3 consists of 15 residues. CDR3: CASSLGREGQETQYF. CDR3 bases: TGTGCCAGCAGCCTGGGACGGGAGGGACAAGAGACCCAGTACTTC.

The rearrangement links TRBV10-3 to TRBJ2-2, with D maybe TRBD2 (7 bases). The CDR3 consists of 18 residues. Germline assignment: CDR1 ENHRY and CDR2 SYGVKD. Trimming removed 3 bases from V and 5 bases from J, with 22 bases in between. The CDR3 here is CAISDPLMGGGRTGELFF. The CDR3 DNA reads TGTGCCATCAGTGATCCCCTCATGGGGGGGGGCAGGACCGGGGAGCTGTTTTTT.

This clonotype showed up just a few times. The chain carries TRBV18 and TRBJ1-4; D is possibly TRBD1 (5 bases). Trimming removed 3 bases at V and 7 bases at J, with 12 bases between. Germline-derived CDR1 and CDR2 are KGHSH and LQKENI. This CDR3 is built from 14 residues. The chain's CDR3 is CASSPTGAGEKLFF. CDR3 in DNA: TGTGCCAGCTCACCCACCGGGGCAGGTGAAAAACTGTTTTTT.

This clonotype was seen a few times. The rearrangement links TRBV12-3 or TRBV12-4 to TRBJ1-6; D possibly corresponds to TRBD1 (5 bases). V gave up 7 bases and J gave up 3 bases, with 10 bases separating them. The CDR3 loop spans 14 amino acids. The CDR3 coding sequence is TGTGCCAGCACCTCCAGGGACTATAATTCACCCCTCCACTTT. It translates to CASTSRDYNSPLHF.

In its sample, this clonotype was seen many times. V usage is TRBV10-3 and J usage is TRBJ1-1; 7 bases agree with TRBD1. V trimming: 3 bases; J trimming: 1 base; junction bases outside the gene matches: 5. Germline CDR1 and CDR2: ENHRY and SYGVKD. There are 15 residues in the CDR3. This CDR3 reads CAISDPPGGNTEAFF. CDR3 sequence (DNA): TGTGCCATCAGTGATCCCCCAGGGGGGAACACTGAAGCTTTCTTT.

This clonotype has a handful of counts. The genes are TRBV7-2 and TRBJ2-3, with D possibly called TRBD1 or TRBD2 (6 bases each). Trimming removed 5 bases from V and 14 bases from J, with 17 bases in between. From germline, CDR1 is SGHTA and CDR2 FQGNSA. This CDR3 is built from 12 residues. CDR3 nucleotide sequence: TGTGCCAGCAGCACAGGGACTGGGGGGTTGTATTTT. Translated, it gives CASSTGTGGLYF.

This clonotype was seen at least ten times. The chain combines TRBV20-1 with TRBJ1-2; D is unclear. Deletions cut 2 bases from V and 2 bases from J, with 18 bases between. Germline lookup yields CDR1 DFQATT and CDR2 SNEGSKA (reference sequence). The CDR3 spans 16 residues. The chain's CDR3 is CSARPTPELGNYGYTF. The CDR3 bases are TGCAGTGCTAGACCTACCCCAGAGTTGGGAAACTATGGCTACACCTTC.